The 26 T cell receptor beta chains reported below all come from one sample, sequenced in a study of T cells in Graves' hyperthyroidism and ophthalmopathy. TCR beta CDR3 regions were amplified from RNA. Researchers ran a first-round RT-PCR on the TCR CDR3 using the HTBI primer set. TCRdb reprocessed the multiplex PCR reads via MiXCR and lists one record per CDR3 protein. The sample shows approximately 690,000 distinct CDR3 sequences, around 15% of them seen only once. The sequenced material came from blood. These receptors all stem from a woman aged 50 to 60 with Graves' ophthalmopathy.

V gene TRBV6-1 combines with J gene TRBJ2-3; 9 bases agree with TRBD2. The junction had 4 bases not matched to a gene; V was cut back by 6 bases and J by 3 bases. The CDR3 is 14 residues long. From germline, CDR1 is MNHNS and CDR2 SASEGT. The CDR3: CASRRTSETDTQYF. The CDR3 DNA reads TGTGCCAGCAGACGGACTAGCGAGACAGATACGCAGTATTTT.

In this sample, this clonotype turned up many times. The rearrangement joins TRBV27 to TRBJ2-1; TRBD1 matches 7 bases. The germline CDR1 and CDR2 sequences are MNHEY and SMNVEV (reference sequence). V lost 2 bases and J lost 1; bases outside the gene matches: 8. The CDR3 has 17 residues. The CDR3 reads CASSLPKTGASYNEQFF. The CDR3 coding sequence is TGTGCCAGCAGTTTACCAAAAACAGGGGCTTCCTACAATGAGCAGTTCTTC.

This clonotype has just a few counts. The chain links TRBV19 to TRBJ2-5; the D is unclear. Trimming cost V 3 bases and J 2 bases, with 10 bases left between them. Germline CDR1 and CDR2: LNHDA and SQIVND (reference sequence). The CDR3 runs to 14 residues. For the CDR3, the DNA is TGTGCCAGTAGTATGACCTCTGGGCAAGAGACCCAGTACTTC. Its protein product is CASSMTSGQETQYF.

This clonotype was found many times. The CDR3 DNA is TGCAGCGTTGATAAGGAGAGGACTAGGAGTGGAACAGATACGCAGTATTTT. It codes for CSVDKERTRSGTDTQYF. J is TRBJ2-3 and V is TRBV29-1; 7 bases are shared with TRBD2. Germline CDR1 is SQVTM and CDR2 is ANQGSEA. The CDR3 is made up of 17 amino acids. J was trimmed by 3 bases and V by 3 bases; bases with no gene match: 15.

This chain uses TRBV20-1 with TRBJ1-6, with D uncertain. The germline V gene has CDR1 DFQATT and CDR2 SNEGSKA (reference sequence). This CDR3 has 15 amino acids. V lost 2 bases to trimming and J lost 7 bases, with 15 bases between them. The CDR3 region has the DNA TGCAGTGCTAGACCAGCGGGAGCCGTGAATTCACCCCTCCACTTT. It codes for CSARPAGAVNSPLHF.

This clonotype was observed many times. The chain couples TRBV6-2 or TRBV6-3 to TRBJ2-5; no clear D. Germline CDR1 is MNHEY and CDR2 is SVGEGT. CDR3 size: 12 residues. Trimming stripped 4 bases from V and 12 bases from J, with 15 bases between. Here the CDR3 DNA reads TGTGCCAGCAGTTCCCCGATTGATTCGAAGTACTTC. Translating it yields CASSSPIDSKYF.

This clonotype was recorded at least ten times. V usage is TRBV12-3 or TRBV12-4 and J usage is TRBJ1-1; D may be TRBD1 (5 bases). V was pared by 7 bases and J by 0 bases, with 15 bases between. The CDR3 spans 15 residues. CDR3: CASTDEGRMNTEAFF. CDR3 DNA: TGTGCCAGCACCGACGAGGGGAGGATGAACACTGAAGCTTTCTTT.

This clonotype was detected many times. CDR3 nucleotides: TGTGCCAGCACGGCAGGTCCGAACACCGGGGAGCTGTTTTTT. Its translation is CASTAGPNTGELFF. The chain couples TRBV6-1 to TRBJ2-2, with D unresolved. Germline V gene lookup returns CDR1 MNHNS and CDR2 SASEGT. There are 14 residues in the CDR3. Trimming removed 7 bases from V and 0 bases from J, with 9 bases in between.

This clonotype appeared a few times. Being one base from a much bigger clone, this may be a read error. The CDR3 does not close with the conserved phenylalanine or tryptophan, likely indicating a read error. The chain links TRBV7-3 to TRBJ2-7; TRBD2 matches 7 bases. The CDR3 totals 18 residues. Germline CDR1 reads SGHTA; CDR2 reads FQGTGA. After removal of 1 base from V and 0 bases from J, the junction contained 12 bases not matched to a gene. The CDR3 loop reads CASSLRGVSGKSSYEQYL. The CDR3 nucleotides read TGTGCCAGCAGCTTAAGAGGGGTAAGCGGGAAGAGCTCCTACGAGCAGTACCTC.

This clonotype has a handful of counts. The chain employs TRBV5-1 and TRBJ2-5; 8 bases align to TRBD1. Germline CDR1 SGHRS, CDR2 YFSETQ. V trimming: 4 bases; J trimming: 4 bases; junction bases outside the gene matches: 6. The CDR3 runs 14 residues. The CDR3 nucleotides are TGCGCCAGCAGCCTATCCACAGGGGGAGAGACCCAGTACTTC. This encodes CASSLSTGGETQYF.

The chain employs TRBV18 and TRBJ1-1; 8 nucleotides agree with TRBD1. Germline CDR1 and CDR2: KGHSH and LQKENI. Trimming cost V 8 bases and J 5 bases; bases outside gene matches: 7. The CDR3 spans 13 residues. CDR3 in amino acids: CASHRDRSTEAFF. The CDR3 DNA sequence: TGTGCCAGCCACCGGGACAGGTCGACTGAAGCTTTCTTT. The variable domain in full, completed from reference TRBV18 and TRBJ1-1, reads NAGVMQNPRHLVRRRGQEARLRCSPMKGHSHVYWYRQLPEEGLKFMVYLQKENIIDESGMPKERFSAEFPKEGPSILRIQQVVRGDSAAYFCASHRDRSTEAFFGQGTRLTVV.

This clonotype was recorded many times. The gene calls are TRBV27 and TRBJ2-7, with 11 positions matching TRBD2. J lost 7 bases, V lost 3 bases, and 5 bases had no gene match. Germline-derived CDR1 and CDR2 are MNHEY and SMNVEV (reference sequence). The CDR3 is 14 amino acids. CDR3 protein: CASSFTRTSGEQYF. DNA for the CDR3: TGTGCCAGCAGTTTTACCAGGACTAGCGGGGAGCAGTACTTC.

This clonotype has at least ten counts. This chain connects TRBV28 to TRBJ1-4; 9 bases align to TRBD1. The V gene's germline CDR1 is MDHEN and CDR2 SYDVKM. Trimming cost V 2 bases and J 3 bases; bases outside gene matches: 7. The CDR3 length is 17 residues. The CDR3 reads CASSLEGQGLSNEKLFF. CDR3 nucleotides: TGTGCCAGCAGTTTAGAGGGACAGGGTTTGTCTAATGAAAAACTGTTTTTT. Full variable domain (remainder filled in from reference TRBV28 and TRBJ1-4): DVKVTQSSRYLVKRTGEKVFLECVQDMDHENMFWYRQDPGLGLRLIYFSYDVKMKEKGDIPEGYSVSREKKERFSLILESASTNQTSMYLCASSLEGQGLSNEKLFFGSGTQLSVL.

Only a few counts were recorded for this clonotype. The rearrangement uses TRBV7-2 and TRBJ2-1; no clear D gene. The CDR3 has 13 residues. CDR1 and CDR2 from the germline V gene are SGHTA and FQGNSA. V was cut by 3 bases and J by 5 bases, with 8 bases left in between. CDR3 nucleotides: TGTGCCAGCAGCTTCGGGTCGGACAATGAGCAGTTCTTC. It is translated as CASSFGSDNEQFF. Using reference TRBV7-2 and TRBJ2-1 for the parts outside the CDR3, the full variable domain is GAGVSQSPSNKVTEKGKDVELRCDPISGHTALYWYRQSLGQGLEFLIYFQGNSAPDKSGLPSDRFSAERTGGSVSTLTIQRTQQEDSAVYLCASSFGSDNEQFFGPGTRLTVL.

This clonotype was counted ten times or more. This chain joins TRBV13 and TRBJ1-2; possible D gene TRBD1, 6 bases. Trimming took off 0 bases at V and 7 bases at J, with 9 bases between the two ends. Germline V CDR1 and CDR2: PRHDT, FYEKMQ (reference sequence). The CDR3 spans 13 residues. The CDR3 loop is CASSLGGGSGYTF. CDR3 coding DNA: TGTGCCAGCAGCTTAGGAGGGGGTAGTGGCTACACCTTC.

This clonotype has a count of ten or more. The V gene is TRBV7-2, the J gene TRBJ1-2; D may be TRBD1 (5 bases). This CDR3 has 15 amino acids. Per the germline V gene, CDR1 is SGHTA and CDR2 is FQGNSA. V was cut by 0 bases and J by 5 bases, with 13 bases left in between. In DNA form, the CDR3 reads TGTGCCAGCAGCTTAGCTCAAGGGGCGCGATATGGCTACACCTTC. Translation: CASSLAQGARYGYTF. Variable domain in full (rest from reference TRBV7-2 and TRBJ1-2): GAGVSQSPSNKVTEKGKDVELRCDPISGHTALYWYRQSLGQGLEFLIYFQGNSAPDKSGLPSDRFSAERTGGSVSTLTIQRTQQEDSAVYLCASSLAQGARYGYTFGSGTRLTVV.

In its sample, this clonotype was seen many times. The chain recombines TRBV12-5 with TRBJ2-3; D is uncertain. The CDR3 extends over 14 amino acids. With 6 bases removed from V and 2 bases from J, the gap between germline ends came to 12 bases. Per germline, CDR1 LGHNT and CDR2 FRNRAP. This CDR3 reads CASGLDGFTDTQYF. The CDR3, as DNA: TGTGCTAGTGGACTGGACGGGTTCACAGATACGCAGTATTTT. The whole variable domain, filled in from reference TRBV12-5 and TRBJ2-3, reads DARVTQTPRHKVTEMGQEVTMRCQPILGHNTVFWYRQTMMQGLELLAYFRNRAPLDDSGMPKDRFSAEMPDATLATLKIQPSEPRDSAVYFCASGLDGFTDTQYFGPGTRLTVL.

Note on this clonotype: At one of its ends the junction is not consistent with the germline gene, which may arise from a read error. V usage is TRBV29-1 and J usage is TRBJ2-1; 14 bases align to TRBD2. Per germline, CDR1 SQVTM and CDR2 ANQGSEA. This CDR3 spans 15 amino acids. CDR3 in amino acids: CGVEGTSGGYNEQFF. The CDR3 DNA reads TGCGGCGTGGAAGGGACTAGCGGGGGCTACAATGAGCAGTTCTTC.

The CDR3: CATFSSGNTIYF. The CDR3 DNA is TGTGCCACCTTTAGCTCTGGAAACACCATATATTTT. V and J are TRBV6-1 and TRBJ1-3; D uncertain. The CDR3 is made up of 12 amino acids. Germline lookup yields CDR1 MNHNS and CDR2 SASEGT. V gave up 10 bases and J gave up 0 bases, with 7 bases separating them.

This clonotype showed up just a few times. The V and J genes are TRBV27 and TRBJ1-2, with 8 bases identical to TRBD1. CDR1 and CDR2 from the germline V gene are MNHEY and SMNVEV (reference sequence). This CDR3 comprises 14 residues. Trimming removed 2 bases from V and 9 bases from J; junction bases left unmatched: 8. Here the CDR3 DNA reads TGTGCCAGCAGTTTAAACTCTCAGGGGGCGCGCTACACCTTC. This translates into CASSLNSQGARYTF.

This clonotype was counted at least ten times. The V and J genes are TRBV6-1 and TRBJ2-1, with a tentative D call TRBD2 (6 bases). Per germline, CDR1 MNHNS and CDR2 SASEGT. This CDR3 region has 15 residues. V was pared by 2 bases and J by 6 bases, with 14 bases between. DNA for the CDR3: TGTGCCAGCAGTGAACCGGGACTGGAGAGCAATGAGCAGTTCTTC. Amino acid sequence: CASSEPGLESNEQFF.

This clonotype showed up many times. This sequence joins TRBV30 and TRBJ2-1; the D is unclear. V was cut by 2 bases and J by 7 bases, with 9 bases left in between. There are 12 residues in the CDR3. Per germline, CDR1 GTSNPN and CDR2 SVGIG (reference sequence). CDR3 in DNA: TGTGCCTGGAGTAAGAGGTCGAATGAGCAGTTCTTC. Its translation: CAWSKRSNEQFF.

J is TRBJ2-5 and V is TRBV10-3, with TRBD2 identical over 10 bases. Per germline, CDR1 ENHRY and CDR2 SYGVKD. Trimming at V came to 8 bases and at J to 0 bases, leaving 12 bases not matched to a gene. This CDR3 region has 17 residues. CDR3 in amino acids: CAIERAQREGHQETQYF. CDR3 DNA: TGTGCCATCGAACGTGCCCAGCGGGAGGGACACCAAGAGACCCAGTACTTC.

This clonotype was seen many times. The V gene is TRBV11-2, the J gene TRBJ2-3, with TRBD2 matching over 7 bases. Looked up from germline, CDR1 is SGHAT and CDR2 is FQNNGV. The CDR3 runs to 15 residues. After removal of 1 base from V and 5 bases from J, the junction contained 6 bases not matched to a gene. This CDR3 reads CASSLGGRVGDTQYF. CDR3 nucleotides: TGTGCCAGCAGCTTAGGAGGGAGGGTAGGAGATACGCAGTATTTT.

This clonotype appeared many times. The V gene is TRBV6-1, the J gene TRBJ1-1; the D is unclear. Trimming shortened V by 5 bases and J by 5 bases, and 6 bases separated the two germline ends. CDR3 length: 11 residues. Germline V gene lookup returns CDR1 MNHNS and CDR2 SASEGT. CDR3 nucleotide sequence: TGTGCCAGCAGTTATCAGACTGAAGCTTTCTTT. Translated, it gives CASSYQTEAFF.

In DNA, the CDR3 is TGTGCCAGCAGCGTAGAACTAGCGGGAGTCTATGAGCAGTTCTTC. The encoded protein is CASSVELAGVYEQFF. The chain has TRBV9 and TRBJ2-1, with 11 bases aligning to TRBD2. CDR1 SGDLS and CDR2 YYNGEE come from the germline V gene. The V and J ends lost 0 bases and 8 bases, in that order; junction bases with no gene match: 4. The CDR3 spans 15 residues.